This T cell receptor (beta chain) was obtained from a study of cytomegalovirus exposure and HLA in healthy donors. The PCR employed 60 Vbeta primers together with 13 Jbeta primers. Some clones are missing from TCRdb's copy, which holds only in-frame ones; the method was immunoSEQ multiplex PCR. The sample lists under 200,000 clones, 75% to 80% occurring once. The length of the CDR3 is 17 residues. The material sequenced was PBMCs. The gene calls are TRBV1 and TRBJ1-1; the table calls TRBD1, which could not be checked here. TRBV1 is designated a pseudogene. The source of this sequence is a woman in her thirties or forties in good health and CMV-seropositive. The CDR3: CTSSQDPEGQTNTEAFF. CDR3 sequence (DNA): TGCACCAGCAGCCAAGACCCCGAGGGACAGACGAACACTGAAGCTTTCTTT.